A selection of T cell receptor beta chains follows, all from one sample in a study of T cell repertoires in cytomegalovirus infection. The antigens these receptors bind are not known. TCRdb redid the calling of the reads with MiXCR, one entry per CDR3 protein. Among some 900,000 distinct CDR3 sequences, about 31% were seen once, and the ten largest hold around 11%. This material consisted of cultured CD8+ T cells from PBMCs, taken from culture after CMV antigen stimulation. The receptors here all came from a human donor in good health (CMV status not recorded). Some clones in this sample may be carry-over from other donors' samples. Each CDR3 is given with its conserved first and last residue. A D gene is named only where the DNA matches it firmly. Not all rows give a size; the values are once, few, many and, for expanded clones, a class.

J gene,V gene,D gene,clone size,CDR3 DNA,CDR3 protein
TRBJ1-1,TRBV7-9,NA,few,TGTGCCAGCAGCTTACAAGGGGGAAAATCTGAAGCTTTCTTT,CASSLQGGKSEAFF
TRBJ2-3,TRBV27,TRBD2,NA,TGTGCCACCTTAGCGGGGGATAGCACAGATACGCAGTATTTT,CATLAGDSTDTQYF
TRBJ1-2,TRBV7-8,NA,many,TGTGCCAGCAGCTCGGGACGGAAGGCGGGCTACACCTTC,CASSSGRKAGYTF
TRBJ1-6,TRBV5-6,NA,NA,TGTGCCAGCAGCTTGTTGAGCTATAATTCACCCCTCCACTTT,CASSLLSYNSPLHF
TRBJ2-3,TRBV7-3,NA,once,TGTGCCAGCAGCTTATGGCCGGGGGGCACAGATACGCAGTATTTT,CASSLWPGGTDTQYF
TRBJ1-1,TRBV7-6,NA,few,TGTGCCAGCAGCCAGGCCGGGGGGCCAGAAAGGAACACTGAAGCTTTCTTT,CASSQAGGPERNTEAFF
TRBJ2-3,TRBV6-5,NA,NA,TGTGCCAGCAGCCTAAGACCTCGGGGTAGCACAGATACGCAGTATTTT,CASSLRPRGSTDTQYF
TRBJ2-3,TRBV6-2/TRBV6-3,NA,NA,TGTGCCAGCAGTTACTCGGCAGGGCTTTTGGATACGCAGTATTTT,CASSYSAGLLDTQYF
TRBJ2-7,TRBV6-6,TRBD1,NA,TGTGCCAGCAGCTTACTACGGACAGGCCGCGTGGGTCCCTACGAGCAGTACTTC,CASSLLRTGRVGPYEQYF
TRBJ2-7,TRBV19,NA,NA,TGTGCCAGTAGCGACGGGCTCTACGAGCAGTACTTC,CASSDGLYEQYF
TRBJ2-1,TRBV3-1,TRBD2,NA,TGTGCCAGCAGCCAAGTCAGTAGCGGGGGGGCCAGTGAGCAGTTCTTC,CASSQVSSGGASEQFF
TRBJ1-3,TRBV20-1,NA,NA,TGCAGTGGAACAAAGAGCTCTGGAAACACCATATATTTT,CSGTKSSGNTIYF
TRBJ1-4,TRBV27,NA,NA,TGTGCCAGCAGTCCCGGGACTGACGAGCTGAAACTGTTTTTT,CASSPGTDELKLFF
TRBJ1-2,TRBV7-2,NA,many,TGTGCCAGCAGCTTAGGAGGGGTCGACTATGGCTACACCTTC,CASSLGGVDYGYTF
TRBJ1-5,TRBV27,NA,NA,TGTGCCAGCAGTTTATCGGCGAGGGTTCTTGATCAGCCCCAGCATTTT,CASSLSARVLDQPQHF
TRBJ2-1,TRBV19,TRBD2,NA,TGTGCCAGTAGTATAGGAGCGGGGAGGGACAATGAGCAGTTCTTC,CASSIGAGRDNEQFF
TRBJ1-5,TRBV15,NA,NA,TGTGCCACCAGCTCGGGGGAGGCCCAGCATTTT,CATSSGEAQHF
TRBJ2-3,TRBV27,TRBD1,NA,TGTGCCAGCAGTTTAACGGACAGGTCTCGCACAGATACGCAGTATTTT,CASSLTDRSRTDTQYF
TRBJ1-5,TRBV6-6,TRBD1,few,TGTGCCAGCAGTACGAACAGGGGACGTCAGCCCCAGCATTTT,CASSTNRGRQPQHF
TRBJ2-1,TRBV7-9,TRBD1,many,TGTGCCAGCAGCCAACAGGGACAGGGACTGAATGAGCAGTTCTTC,CASSQQGQGLNEQFF
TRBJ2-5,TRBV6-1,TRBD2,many,TGTGCCAGTGAAACTAGCGGGGGCCAAGAGACCCAGTACTTC,CASETSGGQETQYF
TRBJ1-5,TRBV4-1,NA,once,TGCGCCAGCAGCCTAGAGGGTGATTATCAGCCCCAGCATTTT,CASSLEGDYQPQHF
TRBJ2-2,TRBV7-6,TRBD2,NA,TGTGCCAGCAGCTATCTAGCGGGGGAAACCGGGGAGCTGTTTTTT,CASSYLAGETGELFF
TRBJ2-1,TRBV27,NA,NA,TGTGCCAGCAGACCCCGTCCCTACAATGAGCAGTTCTTC,CASRPRPYNEQFF
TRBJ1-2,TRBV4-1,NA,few,TGCGCCAGCAGCCCTATTGAGGTTTGGTATGGCTACACCTTC,CASSPIEVWYGYTF
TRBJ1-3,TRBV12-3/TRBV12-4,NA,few,TGTGCCAGCAGTTTAGAGGTTCCAGGGCCTACTGGAAACACCATATATTTT,CASSLEVPGPTGNTIYF
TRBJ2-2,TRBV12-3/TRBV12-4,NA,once,TGTGCCAGCGGTCCTGGACTGCCCGGGGAGCTGTTTTTT,CASGPGLPGELFF
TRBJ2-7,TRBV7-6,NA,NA,TGTGCCAGCAGCTTAACGACCGGCGAGCAGTACTTC,CASSLTTGEQYF
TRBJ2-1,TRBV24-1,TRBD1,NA,TGTGCCACCAGTGACTCGGACAGGGGGCTGATCAATGAGCAGTTCTTC,CATSDSDRGLINEQFF
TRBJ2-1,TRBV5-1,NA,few,TGCGCCAGCAGCGCATCAGCTCCAGGATACAATGAGCAGTTCTTC,CASSASAPGYNEQFF
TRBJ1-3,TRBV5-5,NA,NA,TGTGCCAGCAGCTTGGTATCCGGAGACACCATATATTTT,CASSLVSGDTIYF
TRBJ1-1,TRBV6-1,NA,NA,TGTGCCAGCAGTAAGCCGTTAACTACTGAAGCTTTCTTT,CASSKPLTTEAFF
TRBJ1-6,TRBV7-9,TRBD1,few,TGTGCCAGCAGCTTGTTACAGGGGAATTCACCCCTCCACTTT,CASSLLQGNSPLHF
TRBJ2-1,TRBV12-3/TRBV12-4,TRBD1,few,TGTGCCAGCAGTCCCCAGGACAGGGGCTACAATGAGCAGTTCTTC,CASSPQDRGYNEQFF
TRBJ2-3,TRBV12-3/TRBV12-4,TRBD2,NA,TGTGCCAGCAGTTTCCGGGGGGGCCTAGATACGCAGTATTTT,CASSFRGGLDTQYF
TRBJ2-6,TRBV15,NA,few,TGTGCCACCAGCAGAGCGGGTTCTGGGGCCAACGTCCTGACTTTC,CATSRAGSGANVLTF
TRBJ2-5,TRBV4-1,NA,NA,TGCGCCAGCAGCCGCCGGGACAACCAAGAGACCCAGTACTTC,CASSRRDNQETQYF
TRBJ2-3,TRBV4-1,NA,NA,TGCGCCAGCAGGAAGGGAGAGGGCACAGATACGCAGTATTTT,CASRKGEGTDTQYF
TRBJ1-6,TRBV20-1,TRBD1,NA,TGCAGTGCCGGAGAACGACAGGGAAGGGACTATAATTCACCCCTCCACTTT,CSAGERQGRDYNSPLHF
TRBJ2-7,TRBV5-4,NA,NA,TGTGCCAGCAGCTTCGGACAGACCTCCTACGAGCAGTACTTC,CASSFGQTSYEQYF
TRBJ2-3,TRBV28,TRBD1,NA,TGTGCCAGCAGTCTACAGGGGGGAGTGGCAGATCCGCAGTATTTT,CASSLQGGVADPQYF
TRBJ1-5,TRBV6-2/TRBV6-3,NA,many,TGTGCCAGCAGTTACTTTGGTCAGCCCCAGCATTTT,CASSYFGQPQHF
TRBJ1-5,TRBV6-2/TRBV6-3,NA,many,TGTGCCAGCAGTTATGGGGGATATAGCAATCAGCCCCAGCATTTT,CASSYGGYSNQPQHF
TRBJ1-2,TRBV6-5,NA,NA,TGTGCCAGCAGTTACACGGGGGCAAGTGGCTACACCTTC,CASSYTGASGYTF
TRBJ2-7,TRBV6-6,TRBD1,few,TGTGCCAGCAGGCACGGGGCAGGGGGCAGCGACGAGCAGTACTTC,CASRHGAGGSDEQYF
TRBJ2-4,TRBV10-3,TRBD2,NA,TGTGCCATCAGTGAAGCGGGACCTAAAGAGGACATTCAGTACTTC,CAISEAGPKEDIQYF
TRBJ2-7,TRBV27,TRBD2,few,TGTGCCAGCAGTTTGGCTAGGACTTGGGGCGGGGGGCCCAGCTACGAGCAGTACTTC,CASSLARTWGGGPSYEQYF
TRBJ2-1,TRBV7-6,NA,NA,TGTGCCAGCGCGAGGGGGGACTCCCTATTGGATGAGCAGTTCTTC,CASARGDSLLDEQFF
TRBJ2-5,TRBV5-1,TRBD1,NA,TGCGCCAGCAGCTTGGCCCTGGGACAGAGCCCGGAGACCCAGTACTTC,CASSLALGQSPETQYF
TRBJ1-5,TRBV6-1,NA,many,TGTGCCAGCAGAATAGGACTTAGGGATCAGCCCCAGCATTTT,CASRIGLRDQPQHF